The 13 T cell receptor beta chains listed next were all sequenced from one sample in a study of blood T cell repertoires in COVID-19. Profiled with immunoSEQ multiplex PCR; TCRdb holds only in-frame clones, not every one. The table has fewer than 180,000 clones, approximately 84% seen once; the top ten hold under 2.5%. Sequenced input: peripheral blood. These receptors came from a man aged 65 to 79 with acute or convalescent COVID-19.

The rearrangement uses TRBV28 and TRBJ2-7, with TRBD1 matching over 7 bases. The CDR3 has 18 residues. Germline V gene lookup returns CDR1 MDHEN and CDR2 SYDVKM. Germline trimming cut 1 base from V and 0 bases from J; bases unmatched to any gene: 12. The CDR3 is CASSLYGWGQTISYEQYF. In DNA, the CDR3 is TGTGCCAGCAGTTTATACGGGTGGGGACAGACCATCTCCTACGAGCAGTACTTC.

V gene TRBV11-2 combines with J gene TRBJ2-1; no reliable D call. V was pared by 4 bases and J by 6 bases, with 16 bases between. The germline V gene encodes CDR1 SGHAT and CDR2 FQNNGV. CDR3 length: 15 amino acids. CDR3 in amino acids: CASSSYTTLGNEQFF. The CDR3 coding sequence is TGTGCCAGCAGCTCCTACACTACTCTTGGCAATGAGCAGTTCTTC.

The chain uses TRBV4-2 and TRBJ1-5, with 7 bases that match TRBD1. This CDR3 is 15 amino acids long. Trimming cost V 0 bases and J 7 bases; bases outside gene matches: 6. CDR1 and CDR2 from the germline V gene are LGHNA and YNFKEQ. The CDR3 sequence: CASSQDGTGEQPQHF. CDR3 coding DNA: TGTGCCAGCAGCCAAGATGGAACAGGGGAGCAGCCCCAGCATTTT.

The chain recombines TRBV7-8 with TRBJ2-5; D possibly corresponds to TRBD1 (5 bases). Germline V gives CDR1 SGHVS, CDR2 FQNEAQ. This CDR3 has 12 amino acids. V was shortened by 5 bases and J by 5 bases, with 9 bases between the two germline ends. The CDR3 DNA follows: TGTGCCAGCAGCCGACAGATGGAGACCCAGTACTTC. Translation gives CASSRQMETQYF.

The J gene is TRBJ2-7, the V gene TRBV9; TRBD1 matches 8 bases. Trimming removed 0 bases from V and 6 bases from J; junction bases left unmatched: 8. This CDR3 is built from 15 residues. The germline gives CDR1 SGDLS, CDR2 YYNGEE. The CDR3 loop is CASSVAEAGGREQYF. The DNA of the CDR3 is TGTGCCAGCAGCGTAGCGGAGGCAGGGGGCCGCGAGCAGTACTTC.

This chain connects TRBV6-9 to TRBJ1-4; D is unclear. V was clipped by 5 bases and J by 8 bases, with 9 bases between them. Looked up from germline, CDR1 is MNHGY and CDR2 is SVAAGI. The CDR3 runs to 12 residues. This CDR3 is CASSPHIEKLFF. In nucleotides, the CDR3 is TGTGCCAGCAGTCCCCACATAGAAAAACTGTTTTTT.

CDR3 residues: CASTFRPGTGLVTEAFF. CDR3 bases: TGCGCCAGCACCTTTCGTCCCGGGACAGGGCTAGTAACTGAAGCTTTCTTT. This chain joins TRBV5-1 and TRBJ1-1, with TRBD1 matching over 9 bases. The CDR3 has 17 amino acids. The ends lost 6 bases at V and 5 bases at J; junction bases unmatched: 17. Germline loops: CDR1 SGHRS, CDR2 YFSETQ.

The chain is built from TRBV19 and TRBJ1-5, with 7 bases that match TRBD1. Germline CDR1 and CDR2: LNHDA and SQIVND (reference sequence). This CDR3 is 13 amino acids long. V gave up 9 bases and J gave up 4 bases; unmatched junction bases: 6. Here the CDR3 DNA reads TGTGCCAGCAGGGGGGCACAGAATCAGCCCCAGCATTTT. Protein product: CASRGAQNQPQHF.

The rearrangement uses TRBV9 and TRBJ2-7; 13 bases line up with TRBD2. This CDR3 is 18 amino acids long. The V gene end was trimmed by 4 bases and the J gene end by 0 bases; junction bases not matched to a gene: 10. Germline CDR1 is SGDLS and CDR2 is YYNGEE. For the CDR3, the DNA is TGTGCCAGCAGCTGGGGACTAGCGGGAAATGGGGCCTCCTACGAGCAGTACTTC. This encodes CASSWGLAGNGASYEQYF.

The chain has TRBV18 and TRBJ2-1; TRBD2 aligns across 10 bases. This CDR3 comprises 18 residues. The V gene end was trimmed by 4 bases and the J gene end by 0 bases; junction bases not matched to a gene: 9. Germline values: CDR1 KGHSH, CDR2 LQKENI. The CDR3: CASSLGLAVLSSYNEQFF. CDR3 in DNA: TGTGCCAGCTCACTCGGACTAGCGGTCCTTAGCTCCTACAATGAGCAGTTCTTC. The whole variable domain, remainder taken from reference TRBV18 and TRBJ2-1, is NAGVMQNPRHLVRRRGQEARLRCSPMKGHSHVYWYRQLPEEGLKFMVYLQKENIIDESGMPKERFSAEFPKEGPSILRIQQVVRGDSAAYFCASSLGLAVLSSYNEQFFGPGTRLTVL.

In nucleotides, the CDR3 is TGCAGCGTCGCGGGACAGGGGGGAATCGGCACCGGGGAGCTGTTTTTT. Amino acids: CSVAGQGGIGTGELFF. The chain links TRBV29-1 to TRBJ2-2; 11 bases fit TRBD1. The germline V gene encodes CDR1 SQVTM and CDR2 ANQGSEA. The CDR3 contains 16 residues. The V gene end was trimmed by 6 bases and the J gene end by 4 bases; junction bases not matched to a gene: 10.

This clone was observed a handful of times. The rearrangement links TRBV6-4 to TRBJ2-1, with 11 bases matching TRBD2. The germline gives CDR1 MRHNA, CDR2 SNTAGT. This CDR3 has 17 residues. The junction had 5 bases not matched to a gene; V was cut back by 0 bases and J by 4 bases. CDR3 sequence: CASSDSQTSGGYNEQFF. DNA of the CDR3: TGTGCCAGCAGTGACTCACAAACTAGCGGGGGATACAATGAGCAGTTCTTC.

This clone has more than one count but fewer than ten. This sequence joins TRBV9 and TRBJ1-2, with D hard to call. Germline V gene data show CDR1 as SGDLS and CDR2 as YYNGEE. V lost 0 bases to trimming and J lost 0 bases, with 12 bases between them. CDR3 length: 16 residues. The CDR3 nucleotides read TGTGCCAGCAGCGTAGAGTACACCGTATCTAACTATGGCTACACCTTC. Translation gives CASSVEYTVSNYGYTF.